The 10 T cell receptor beta chains given below trace back to one sample, sequenced in a study of OX40 agonist ivuxolimab in advanced cancers. Sequencing used immunoSEQ multiplex PCR; TCRdb keeps in-frame clones, though not all of them. The profile covers tens of thousands of clones, with approximately 90% appearing a single time and around 1.1% taken by the ten largest. Specimen: CD4+ or CD8+ T cells sorted from blood, collected in a trial of the OX40 agonist ivuxolimab. These receptors all stem from an adult with an advanced solid tumor such as melanoma, head and neck, liver or kidney cancer.

The chain employs TRBV6-6 and TRBJ1-2; D may be TRBD1 (5 bases). The CDR3 totals 12 residues. Trimming left V 5 bases short and J 4 bases short, with 8 bases between. Germline values: CDR1 MNHNY, CDR2 SVGAGI (reference sequence). This CDR3 is CASSPGSYGYTF. CDR3 in DNA: TGTGCCAGCAGTCCAGGGAGCTATGGCTACACCTTC.

This chain connects TRBV30 to TRBJ2-4; 10 nucleotides match TRBD2. V was clipped by 1 base and J by 1 base; unmatched bases: 19. The CDR3 has 21 amino acids. In germline, CDR1 is GTSNPN, CDR2 SVGIG (reference sequence). Here the CDR3 reads CAWSAGTYRLAGALAKNIQYF. The CDR3 coding sequence is TGTGCCTGGAGTGCGGGGACTTATCGGCTAGCGGGAGCACTTGCCAAAAACATTCAGTACTTC. The full variable domain, its missing parts supplied by reference TRBV30 and TRBJ2-4, is SQTIHQWPATLVQPVGSPLSLECTVEGTSNPNLYWYRQAAGRGLQLLFYSVGIGQISSEVPQNLSASRPQDRQFILSSKKLLLSDSGFYLCAWSAGTYRLAGALAKNIQYFGAGTRLSVL.

This chain links TRBV10-2 with TRBJ2-7; 13 positions match TRBD2. With V trimmed by 6 bases and J by 4 bases, 0 bases remained unmatched. The CDR3 is 13 residues long. Germline CDR1 and CDR2: WSHSY and SAAADI. The CDR3 DNA sequence: TGCGCCAGCAGGACTAGCGGGGGGTACGAGCAGTACTTC. Translation: CASRTSGGYEQYF.

This clone was seen a single time. This chain joins TRBV29-1 and TRBJ1-2, with a possible D match to TRBD1 (6 bases). This CDR3 has 11 amino acids. V was trimmed by 5 bases and J by 6 bases, leaving 10 bases between them. Germline CDR1 reads SQVTM; CDR2 reads ANQGSEA. CDR3 bases: TGCAGCGTTTATTCAGGGGATGGCTACACCTTC. Residues: CSVYSGDGYTF.

This chain links TRBV5-8 with TRBJ2-1, with 7 bases fitting TRBD2. CDR1 is SGHTS, CDR2 YDEGEE, per germline. V trimming: 7 bases; J trimming: 9 bases; junction bases outside the gene matches: 10. CDR3 length equals 13 residues. The CDR3 region is CASGLGGGAEQFF. CDR3 nucleotides: TGTGCCAGCGGATTGGGGGGAGGGGCTGAGCAGTTCTTC.

This clone occurred a few times. The chain combines TRBV7-9 with TRBJ2-2, with 12 bases identical to TRBD1. The junction had 4 bases not matched to a gene; V was cut back by 4 bases and J by 7 bases. In germline, CDR1 is SEHNR, CDR2 FQNEAQ (reference sequence). This CDR3 region has 15 residues. CDR3: CASSWGQGAGGELFF. In DNA, the CDR3 is TGTGCCAGCAGCTGGGGACAGGGGGCCGGCGGGGAGCTGTTTTTT.

There are a few counts of this clone. The genes are TRBV7-9 and TRBJ1-3, with D unresolved. This CDR3 has 12 residues. Germline V gives CDR1 SEHNR, CDR2 FQNEAQ (reference sequence). Trimming shortened V by 5 bases and J by 0 bases, and 2 bases separated the two germline ends. This CDR3 reads CASSASGNTIYF. The CDR3 region has the DNA TGTGCCAGCAGCGCCTCTGGAAACACCATATATTTT.

The V gene is TRBV30, the J gene TRBJ2-5; D assignment may be TRBD1 or TRBD2 (6 bases each). CDR1 is GTSNPN and CDR2 is SVGIG in the germline V gene (reference sequence). This CDR3 comprises 13 residues. V lost 2 bases and J 6 bases, leaving 13 bases between the germline ends. CDR3 nucleotides: TGTGCCTGGAGTCATGGGGGGCTAAAGACCCAGTACTTC. Its protein product is CAWSHGGLKTQYF.

The chain employs TRBV7-9 and TRBJ2-1; the D is unclear. CDR3 length: 13 residues. The V end lost 8 bases, the J end lost 5 bases, and 13 bases lay between the germline ends. Germline V gene sequence: CDR1 SEHNR, CDR2 FQNEAQ (reference sequence). The CDR3 nucleotides are TGTGCCAGCGGCGGATTAGTGGACAATGAGCAGTTCTTC. Its protein is CASGGLVDNEQFF.

The chain combines TRBV7-8 with TRBJ2-6, with TRBD1 matching over 7 bases. Looked up from germline, CDR1 is SGHVS and CDR2 is FQNEAQ. The CDR3 totals 17 residues. With 5 bases clipped from V and 0 bases from J, the junction kept 7 bases outside the gene matches. In DNA, the CDR3 is TGTGCCAGCAGCCTAGGACAGGCACCCTCTGGGGCCAACGTCCTGACTTTC. Protein sequence: CASSLGQAPSGANVLTF.